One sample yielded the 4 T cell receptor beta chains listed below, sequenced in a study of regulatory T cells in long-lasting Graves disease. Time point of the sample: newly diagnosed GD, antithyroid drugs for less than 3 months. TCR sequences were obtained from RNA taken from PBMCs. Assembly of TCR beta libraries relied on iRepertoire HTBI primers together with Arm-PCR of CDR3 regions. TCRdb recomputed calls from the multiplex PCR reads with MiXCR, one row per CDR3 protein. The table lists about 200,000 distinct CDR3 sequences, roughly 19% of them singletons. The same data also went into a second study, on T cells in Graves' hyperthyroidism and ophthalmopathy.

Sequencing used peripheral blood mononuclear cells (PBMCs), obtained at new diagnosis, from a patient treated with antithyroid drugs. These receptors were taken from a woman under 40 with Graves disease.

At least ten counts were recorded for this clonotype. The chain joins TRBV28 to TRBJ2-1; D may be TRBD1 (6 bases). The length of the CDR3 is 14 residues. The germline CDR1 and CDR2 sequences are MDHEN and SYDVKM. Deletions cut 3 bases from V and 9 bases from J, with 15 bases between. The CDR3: CASSFGGPRIEQFF. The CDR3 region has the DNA TGTGCCAGCAGTTTTGGGGGCCCAAGAATTGAGCAGTTCTTC.

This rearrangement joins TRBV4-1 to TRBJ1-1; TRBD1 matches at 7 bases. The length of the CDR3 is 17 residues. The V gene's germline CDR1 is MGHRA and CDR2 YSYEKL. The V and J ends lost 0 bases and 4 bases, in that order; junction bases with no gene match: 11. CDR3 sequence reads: CASSQEEDYSGGTEAFF. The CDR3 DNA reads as TGCGCCAGCAGCCAAGAAGAGGATTACTCAGGGGGCACTGAAGCTTTCTTT.

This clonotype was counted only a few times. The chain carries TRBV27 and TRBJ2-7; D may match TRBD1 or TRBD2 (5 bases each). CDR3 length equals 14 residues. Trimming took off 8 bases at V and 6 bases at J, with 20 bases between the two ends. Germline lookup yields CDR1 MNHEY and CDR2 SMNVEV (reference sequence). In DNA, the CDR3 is TGTGCCAGCGCCCAAATGGGGGTTAAACGCGAGCAGTACTTC. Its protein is CASAQMGVKREQYF.

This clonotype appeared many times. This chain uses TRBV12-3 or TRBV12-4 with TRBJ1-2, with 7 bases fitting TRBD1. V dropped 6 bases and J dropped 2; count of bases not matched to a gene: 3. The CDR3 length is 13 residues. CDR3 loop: CASSKQGNYGYTF. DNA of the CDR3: TGTGCCAGCAGCAAACAGGGGAACTATGGCTACACCTTC.